This paragraph covers one TCR beta chain sequence. Authors' processing steps: Reference gene primer amplification yielded estimated nucleated cell counts. TCRdb's table, derived via immunoSEQ multiplex PCR, lists solely in-frame clones and lacks some. The DNA gave D and trimming, while V, J and clone size come from that table. The sample contains 150,000 to 200,000 clones, around nine tenths of which appear only once. The CDR3 runs 14 residues. The trim removed 0 bases at V and 4 bases at J, leaving 1 base unmatched. Germline loops: CDR1 ENHRY, CDR2 SYGVKD. This sample is part of a study of blood T cell repertoires in COVID-19. Looking at the study overall: Sites across the United States, Italy and Spain contributed samples from acute and convalescent COVID-19.

What was sequenced was peripheral blood. The chain carries TRBV10-3 and TRBJ2-7; 9 nucleotides line up with TRBD2. This TCR derives from a man aged 70-80 years with acute or convalescent COVID-19. CDR3 sequence reads: CAISESTSGYEQYF. The CDR3 DNA reads as TGTGCCATCAGTGAGTCGACTAGCGGATACGAGCAGTACTTC.